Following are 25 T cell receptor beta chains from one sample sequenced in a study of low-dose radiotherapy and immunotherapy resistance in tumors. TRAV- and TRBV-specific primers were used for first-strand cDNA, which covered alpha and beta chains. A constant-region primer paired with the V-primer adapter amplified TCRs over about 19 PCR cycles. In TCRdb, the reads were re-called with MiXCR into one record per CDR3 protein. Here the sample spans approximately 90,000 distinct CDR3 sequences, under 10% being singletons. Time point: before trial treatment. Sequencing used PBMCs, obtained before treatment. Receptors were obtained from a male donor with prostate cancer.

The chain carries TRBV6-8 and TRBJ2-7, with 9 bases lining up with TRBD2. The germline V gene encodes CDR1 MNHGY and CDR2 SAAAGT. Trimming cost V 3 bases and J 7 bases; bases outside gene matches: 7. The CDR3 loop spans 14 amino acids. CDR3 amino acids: CASSYPSGTGEQYF. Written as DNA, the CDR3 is TGTGCCAGCAGTTATCCTAGCGGGACGGGAGAGCAGTACTTC.

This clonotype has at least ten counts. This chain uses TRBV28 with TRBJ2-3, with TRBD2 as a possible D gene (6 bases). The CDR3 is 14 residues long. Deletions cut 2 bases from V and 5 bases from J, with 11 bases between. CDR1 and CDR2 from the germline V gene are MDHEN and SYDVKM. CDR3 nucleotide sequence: TGTGCCAGCAGTTTAGACGGGAGACAAGATACGCAGTATTTT. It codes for CASSLDGRQDTQYF.

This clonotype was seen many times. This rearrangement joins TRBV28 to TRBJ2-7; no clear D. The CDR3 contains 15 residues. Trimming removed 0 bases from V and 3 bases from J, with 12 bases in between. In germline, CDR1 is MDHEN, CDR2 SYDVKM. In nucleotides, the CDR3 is TGTGCCAGCAGTTTATGGGCCGTACGGGTCTACGAGCAGTACTTC. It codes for CASSLWAVRVYEQYF.

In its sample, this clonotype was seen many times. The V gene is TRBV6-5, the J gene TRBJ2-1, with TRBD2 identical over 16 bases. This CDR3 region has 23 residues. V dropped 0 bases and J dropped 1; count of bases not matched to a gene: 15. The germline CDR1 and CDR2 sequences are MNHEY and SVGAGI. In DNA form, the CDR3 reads TGTGCCAGCAGTTACTCATACTCATCAGGGACTAGCGGGAGGGCCAGGTCCTACAATGAGCAGTTCTTC. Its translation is CASSYSYSSGTSGRARSYNEQFF.

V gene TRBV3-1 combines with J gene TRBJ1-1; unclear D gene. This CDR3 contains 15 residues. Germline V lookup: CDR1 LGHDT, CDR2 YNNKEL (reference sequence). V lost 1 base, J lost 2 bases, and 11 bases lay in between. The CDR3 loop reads CASSQGFESNTEAFF. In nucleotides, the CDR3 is TGTGCCAGCAGCCAAGGATTTGAGAGTAACACTGAAGCTTTCTTT.

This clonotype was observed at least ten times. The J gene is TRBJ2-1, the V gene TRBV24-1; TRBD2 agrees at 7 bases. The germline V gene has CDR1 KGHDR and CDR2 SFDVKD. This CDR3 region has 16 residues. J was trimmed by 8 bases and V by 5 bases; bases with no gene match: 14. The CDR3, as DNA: TGTGCCACCAGTGTCGCTAACCAGGGAGGGTATGATGAGCAGTTCTTC. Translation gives CATSVANQGGYDEQFF.

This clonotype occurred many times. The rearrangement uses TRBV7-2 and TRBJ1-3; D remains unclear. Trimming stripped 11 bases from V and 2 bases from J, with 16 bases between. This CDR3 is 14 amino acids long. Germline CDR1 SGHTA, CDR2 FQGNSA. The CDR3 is CAGSGGDTGNTIYF. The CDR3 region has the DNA TGTGCCGGGTCGGGAGGCGATACTGGAAACACCATATATTTT.

The CDR3, as DNA: TGTGCCTGCAGATCTCGGACACCTCAGAACACTGAAGCTTTCTTT. It codes for CACRSRTPQNTEAFF. The chain employs TRBV30 and TRBJ1-1; possible D gene TRBD1, 5 bases. Trimming shortened V by 6 bases and J by 1 base, and 18 bases separated the two germline ends. Germline CDR1 reads GTSNPN; CDR2 reads SVGIG (reference sequence). The CDR3 sequence is 15 residues long.

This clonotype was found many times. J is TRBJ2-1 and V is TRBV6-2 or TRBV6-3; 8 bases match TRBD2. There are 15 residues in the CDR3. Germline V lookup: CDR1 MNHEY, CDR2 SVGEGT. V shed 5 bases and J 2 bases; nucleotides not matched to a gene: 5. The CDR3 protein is CASSLPGLAYNEQFF. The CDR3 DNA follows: TGTGCCAGCAGTCTTCCGGGACTAGCCTACAATGAGCAGTTCTTC.

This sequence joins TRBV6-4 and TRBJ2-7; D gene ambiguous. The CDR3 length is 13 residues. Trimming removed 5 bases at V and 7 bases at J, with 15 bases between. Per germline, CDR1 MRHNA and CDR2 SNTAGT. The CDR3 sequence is CASSTRSPPEQYF. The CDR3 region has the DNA TGTGCCAGCAGTACCCGTTCCCCACCTGAGCAGTACTTC.

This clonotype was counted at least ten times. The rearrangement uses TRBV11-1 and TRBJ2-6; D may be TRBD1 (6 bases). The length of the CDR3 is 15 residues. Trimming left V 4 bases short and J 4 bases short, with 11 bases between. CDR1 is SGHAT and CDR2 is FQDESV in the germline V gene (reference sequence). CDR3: CASSSTGSGANVLTF. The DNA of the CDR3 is TGTGCCAGCAGCTCCACAGGGTCAGGGGCCAACGTCCTGACTTTC.

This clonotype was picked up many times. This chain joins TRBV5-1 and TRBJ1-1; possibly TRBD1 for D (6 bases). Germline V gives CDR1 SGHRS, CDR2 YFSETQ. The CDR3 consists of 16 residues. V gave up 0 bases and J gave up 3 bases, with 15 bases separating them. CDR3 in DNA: TGCGCCAGCAGCTTGGCAGGGGTAGGTGCGGACACTGAAGCTTTCTTT. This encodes CASSLAGVGADTEAFF.

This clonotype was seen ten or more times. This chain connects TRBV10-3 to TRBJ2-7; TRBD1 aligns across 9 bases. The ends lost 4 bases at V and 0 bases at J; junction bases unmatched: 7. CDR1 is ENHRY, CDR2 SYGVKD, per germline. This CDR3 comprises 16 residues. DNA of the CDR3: TGTGCCATCAGTGGACCGGGACAGGGTGCCTCCTACGAGCAGTACTTC. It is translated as CAISGPGQGASYEQYF.

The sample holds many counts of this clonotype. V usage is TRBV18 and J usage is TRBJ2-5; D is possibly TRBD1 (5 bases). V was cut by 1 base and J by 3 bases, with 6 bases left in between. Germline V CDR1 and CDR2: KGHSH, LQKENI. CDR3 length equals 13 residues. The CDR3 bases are TGTGCCAGCTCACCACGACAGAAAGAGACCCAGTACTTC. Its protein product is CASSPRQKETQYF.

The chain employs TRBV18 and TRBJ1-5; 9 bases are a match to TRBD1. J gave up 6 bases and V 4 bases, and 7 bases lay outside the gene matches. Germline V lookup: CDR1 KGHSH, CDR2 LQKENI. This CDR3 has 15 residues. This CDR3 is CASSQGQGMGQPQHF. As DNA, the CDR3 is TGTGCCAGCTCACAGGGACAGGGTATGGGTCAGCCCCAGCATTTT.

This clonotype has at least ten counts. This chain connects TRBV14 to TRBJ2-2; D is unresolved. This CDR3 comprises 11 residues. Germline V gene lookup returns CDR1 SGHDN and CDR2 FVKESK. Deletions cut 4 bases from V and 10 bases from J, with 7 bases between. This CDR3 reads CASSRNVELFF. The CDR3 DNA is TGTGCCAGCAGCCGTAATGTGGAGCTGTTTTTT.

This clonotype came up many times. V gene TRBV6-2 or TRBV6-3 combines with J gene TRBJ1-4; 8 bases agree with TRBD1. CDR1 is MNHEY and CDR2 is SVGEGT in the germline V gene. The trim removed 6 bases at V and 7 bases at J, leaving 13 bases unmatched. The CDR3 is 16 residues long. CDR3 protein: CASRDLGQAPGEKLFF. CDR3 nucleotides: TGTGCCAGCAGAGACCTGGGACAGGCCCCCGGTGAAAAACTGTTTTTT.

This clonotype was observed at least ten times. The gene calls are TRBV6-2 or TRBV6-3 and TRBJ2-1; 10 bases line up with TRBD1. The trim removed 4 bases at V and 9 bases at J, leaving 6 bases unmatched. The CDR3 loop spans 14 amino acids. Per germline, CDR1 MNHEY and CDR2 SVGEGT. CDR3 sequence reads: CASSFTTGGIEQFF. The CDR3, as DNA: TGTGCCAGCAGTTTTACGACAGGGGGCATTGAGCAGTTCTTC.

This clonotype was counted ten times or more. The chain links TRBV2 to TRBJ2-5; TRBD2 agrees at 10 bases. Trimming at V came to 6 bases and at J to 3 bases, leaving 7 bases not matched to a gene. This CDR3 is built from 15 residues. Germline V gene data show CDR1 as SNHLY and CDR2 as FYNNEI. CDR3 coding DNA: TGTGCCAGCAGGGCAGAACTAGCGGGAAAAGAGACCCAGTACTTC. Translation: CASRAELAGKETQYF.

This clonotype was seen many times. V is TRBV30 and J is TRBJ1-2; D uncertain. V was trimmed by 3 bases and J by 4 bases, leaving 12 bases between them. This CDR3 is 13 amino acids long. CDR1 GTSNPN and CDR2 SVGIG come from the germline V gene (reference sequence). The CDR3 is CAWSRLTPYGYTF. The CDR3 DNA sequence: TGTGCCTGGAGCCGACTGACTCCCTATGGCTACACCTTC.

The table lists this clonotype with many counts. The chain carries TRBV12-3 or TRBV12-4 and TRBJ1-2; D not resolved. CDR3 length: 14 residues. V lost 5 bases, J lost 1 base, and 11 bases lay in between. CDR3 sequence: CASSKETVNYGYTF. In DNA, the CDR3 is TGTGCCAGCAGTAAAGAGACGGTTAACTATGGCTACACCTTC.

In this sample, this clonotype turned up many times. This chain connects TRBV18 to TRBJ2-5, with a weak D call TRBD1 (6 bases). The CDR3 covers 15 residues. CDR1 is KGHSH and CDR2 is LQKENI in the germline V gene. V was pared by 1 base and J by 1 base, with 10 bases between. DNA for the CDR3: TGTGCCAGCTCACCACAAATGGGGGCCCAAGAGACCCAGTACTTC. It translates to CASSPQMGAQETQYF.

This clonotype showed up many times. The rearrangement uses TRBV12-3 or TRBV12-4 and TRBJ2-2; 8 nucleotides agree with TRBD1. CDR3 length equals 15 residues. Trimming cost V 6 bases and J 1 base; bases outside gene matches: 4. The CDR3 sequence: CASRPGTGNTGELFF. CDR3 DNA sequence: TGTGCCAGCAGGCCCGGGACAGGGAACACCGGGGAGCTGTTTTTT.

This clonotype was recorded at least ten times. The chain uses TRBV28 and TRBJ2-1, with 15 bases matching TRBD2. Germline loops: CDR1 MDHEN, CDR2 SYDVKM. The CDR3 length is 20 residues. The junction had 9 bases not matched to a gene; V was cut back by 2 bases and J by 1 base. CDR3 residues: CASSLRTSGRADRSYNEQFF. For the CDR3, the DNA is TGTGCCAGCAGTTTAAGGACTAGCGGGAGGGCCGACCGGTCCTACAATGAGCAGTTCTTC.

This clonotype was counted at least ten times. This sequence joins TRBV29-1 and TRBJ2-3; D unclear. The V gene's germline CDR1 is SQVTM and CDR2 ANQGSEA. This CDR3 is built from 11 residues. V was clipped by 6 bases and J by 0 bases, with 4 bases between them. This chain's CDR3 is CSVGSTDTQYF. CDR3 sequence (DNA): TGCAGCGTCGGGAGCACAGATACGCAGTATTTT.